A selection of T cell receptor beta chains follows, all from one sample in a study of T cell repertoires in ileal Crohn's disease. Profiled with immunoSEQ multiplex PCR; TCRdb holds only in-frame clones, not every one. The sample shows some 5,100 clones, around four fifths of them seen only once. The sequenced sample consisted of ileal tissue. The source of these receptors is an adult with Crohn's disease. Both conserved end residues are part of each CDR3. A D gene is named only where the DNA matches it firmly. Clone size, where shown, is once, few, many, or a class for clones that have expanded.

>TRBJ1-1|TRBD1|.|TRBV7-3
TGTGCCAGCAGCTTAAATGGCAGGGGGTTTGCTGAAGCTTTCTTT
CASSLNGRGFAEAFF
>TRBJ2-2|.|.|TRBV5-8
TGTGCCAGTCGGTGGGGCAGGGATATATCCGGGGAGCTGTTTTTT
CASRWGRDISGELFF
>TRBJ2-7|.|.|TRBV20-1
TGCAGTGTTAGGGTCTCCTACGAGCAGTACTTC
CSVRVSYEQYF
>TRBJ2-1|.|.|TRBV9
TGTGCCAGCAGCCCTCGCGCTAGCGCAGACAATGAGCAGTTCTTC
CASSPRASADNEQFF
>TRBJ2-2|.|.|TRBV11-2
TGTGCCAGCAGCTTCGTCACCGGGGAGCTGTTTTTT
CASSFVTGELFF
>TRBJ1-2|TRBD1|.|TRBV27
TGTGCCAGCAGTCCAGACAGGGGGTCGCGCTATGGCTACACCTTC
CASSPDRGSRYGYTF
>TRBJ1-1|.|.|TRBV18
TGTGCCAGCTCACAACAATCAGGGAGAGTCACTGAAGCTTTCTTT
CASSQQSGRVTEAFF
>TRBJ2-1|.|.|TRBV6-6
TGTGCCAGCAGTTACACAAGGGTTGCGGAGTTCTTC
CASSYTRVAEFF
>TRBJ1-2|TRBD1|few|TRBV19
TGTGCCAGTAGTTCGAACAGGGGGACAGGGGGCAGCTATGGCTACACCTTC
CASSSNRGTGGSYGYTF
>TRBJ1-2|TRBD1|.|TRBV29-1
TGCAGCGCCCGAGGACAGGGGGCGAGAAGCTACACCTTC
CSARGQGARSYTF
>TRBJ2-3|.|.|TRBV19
TGTGCCACCCAGGATTATCCACAGATTACGCAGTATTTT
CATQDYPQITQYF
>TRBJ2-7|.|.|TRBV5-1
TGCGCCAGCAGCTCTCCGACTCTAAAGGGCTACGAGCAGTACTTC
CASSSPTLKGYEQYF
>TRBJ2-1|.|.|TRBV7-7
TGTGCCAGCAGCCGGGACAACTACAATGAGCAGTTCTTC
CASSRDNYNEQFF
>TRBJ2-7|.|.|TRBV28
TGTGCCAGCAGTTCCAGCGGAGGCTCCTACGAGCAGTACTTC
CASSSSGGSYEQYF
>TRBJ1-1|.|once|TRBV18
TGTGCCAGCTCACCCCTGGTCGTTGAAGCTTTCTTT
CASSPLVVEAFF
>TRBJ2-6|.|.|TRBV18
TGTGCCAGCTCACCGACAGGGACTCAATCTGGGGCCAACGTCCTGACTTTC
CASSPTGTQSGANVLTF
>TRBJ1-5|TRBD1|few|TRBV4-1
TGCGCCAGCAGCCTCACAGGGGATAGCAATCAGCCCCAGCATTTT
CASSLTGDSNQPQHF
>TRBJ2-1|.|.|TRBV7-2
TGTGCCAGCAGCTTAGCGGAATTTAGGTACAACCCTGGCAATGAGCAGTTCTTC
CASSLAEFRYNPGNEQFF
>TRBJ2-7|TRBD1|.|TRBV27
TGTGCCAGCAGTCCAGACAGGGGGCAAAACGAGCAGTACTTC
CASSPDRGQNEQYF
>TRBJ1-2|.|.|TRBV6-5
TGTGCCAGCAGCCCCGGGGCCAGCATAAACTATGGCTACACCTTC
CASSPGASINYGYTF
>TRBJ2-3|TRBD2|.|TRBV29-1
TGCAGCGCTTTAGCGGGGTATCCGTCAGATACGCAGTATTTT
CSALAGYPSDTQYF
>TRBJ2-3|.|.|TRBV4-3
TGCGCCAGCAGCCCCCAGGAGGGAAGCACAGATACGCAGTATTTT
CASSPQEGSTDTQYF
>TRBJ1-1|.|.|TRBV19
TGTGCCAGTAGGTACAAGGGTATGGATTACTACACTGAAGCTTTCTTT
CASRYKGMDYYTEAFF
>TRBJ1-1|TRBD1|medium-sized|TRBV5-1
TGCGCCAGCAGCTCGGGTGACAGGGGGGGCACTGAAGCTTTCTTT
CASSSGDRGGTEAFF
>TRBJ1-1|TRBD1|.|TRBV2
TGTGCCAGCACCCGGACAGGACTGAACACTGAAGCTTTCTTT
CASTRTGLNTEAFF
>TRBJ2-1|.|.|TRBV11-2
TGTGCCAGCAGCTTAGATCAGGGGGGAGGACGCAATGAGCAGTTCTTC
CASSLDQGGGRNEQFF
>TRBJ2-6|TRBD1|.|TRBV7-2
TGTGCCAGCAGCCCAGCGGGGCGACAGGGGGCCGGGGCCAACGTCCTGACTTTC
CASSPAGRQGAGANVLTF
>TRBJ1-6|.|.|TRBV6-5
TGTGCCAGCAGTTACTCAGGCGCACCCCTCCACTTT
CASSYSGAPLHF
>TRBJ1-2|.|.|TRBV6-4
TGTGCCAGCAAAACAAACAGGGAGAGTTTTCATGGCTACACCTTC
CASKTNRESFHGYTF
>TRBJ2-2|.|.|TRBV18
TGTGCCAGCTCTCCGGACAGCCTCTCAGGGGAGCTGTTTTTT
CASSPDSLSGELFF
>TRBJ1-3|.|.|TRBV28
TGTGCCAGCAGTCCCCCTGGAAACACCATATATTTT
CASSPPGNTIYF
>TRBJ2-4|.|.|TRBV2
TGTGCCAGCAGTGCAATCTCCGGAAACATTCAGTACTTC
CASSAISGNIQYF
>TRBJ1-5|.|.|TRBV30
TGTGCCTGGAGTGTACAGGGTAGTAGCAATCAGCCCCAGCATTTT
CAWSVQGSSNQPQHF
>TRBJ1-1|.|.|TRBV4-3
TGCGCCAGCAGCCTCGTTGGAGGACAGAACACTGAAGCTTTCTTT
CASSLVGGQNTEAFF
>TRBJ1-4|.|.|TRBV5-4
TGTGCCAGCAGCTTGGGCATGACAGCCCCGGGCACTAATGAAAAACTGTTTTTT
CASSLGMTAPGTNEKLFF
>TRBJ2-7|TRBD1|.|TRBV7-8
TGTGCCAGCAGCTCCGGGACAGGGGGAATCTACGAGCAGTACTTC
CASSSGTGGIYEQYF
>TRBJ1-5|.|.|TRBV10-3
TGTGCCATCAGTGTCGCGGATAAGGGTCAGCCCCAGCATTTT
CAISVADKGQPQHF
>TRBJ2-5|.|.|TRBV19
TGTGCCAGTAGTCCCCGGGCCCAAGAGACCCAGTACTTC
CASSPRAQETQYF
>TRBJ2-7|.|.|TRBV29-1
TGCAGCGTTGGACAGGCCGGCTCCTACGAGCAGTACTTC
CSVGQAGSYEQYF
>TRBJ1-2|.|.|TRBV6-1
TGTGCCAGCAGTCGAGACATTAACTATGGCTACACCTTC
CASSRDINYGYTF
>TRBJ1-1|TRBD1|.|TRBV6-1
TGTGCCAGCAGTGGCAGGACAGGGAACACTGAAGCTTTCTTT
CASSGRTGNTEAFF
>TRBJ2-7|TRBD1|.|TRBV5-5
TGTGCCAGCAGCTTCGGGACAGGTCCCTACGAGCAGTACTTC
CASSFGTGPYEQYF
>TRBJ2-7|.|.|TRBV5-1
TGCGCCAGCAGCTCGAGCTCCTACGAGCAGTACTTC
CASSSSSYEQYF
>TRBJ1-3|TRBD1|.|TRBV7-3
TGTGCCAGCAGCCCGACAGGGGGAGGAAACACCATATATTTT
CASSPTGGGNTIYF
>TRBJ1-1|TRBD1|.|TRBV7-3
TGTGCCAGCAGCCCTGGACAGGGCGACACTGAAGCTTTCTTT
CASSPGQGDTEAFF
>TRBJ2-1|TRBD2|.|TRBV7-3
TGTGCCAGCAGCCCCCCACGAGCGGGGGGCACGAATGAGCAGTTCTTC
CASSPPRAGGTNEQFF
>TRBJ2-1|.|few|TRBV2
TGTGCCAGCAGCGACTACAATGAGCAGTTCTTC
CASSDYNEQFF
>TRBJ2-2|.|.|TRBV7-9
TGTGCCAGCAGCCCGAGCGACGGGGAGCTGTTTTTT
CASSPSDGELFF
>TRBJ1-5|.|once|TRBV7-2
TGTGCCAGCAGCTTAGGCTATCAGCCCCAGCATTTT
CASSLGYQPQHF
>TRBJ2-2|TRBD2|few|TRBV10-3
TGTGCCATCAGTGAGTCGGAGCTAGCGGGGGGTTCGAACACCGGGGAGCTGTTTTTT
CAISESELAGGSNTGELFF
>TRBJ1-1|TRBD1|.|TRBV11-2
TGTGCCAGCAGCCACCGGGACAGGGAGTATACTGAAGCTTTCTTT
CASSHRDREYTEAFF
>TRBJ2-7|TRBD1|medium-sized|TRBV7-6
TGTGCCAGCAGCCAGGACAGGGGTTACGAGCAGTACTTC
CASSQDRGYEQYF
>TRBJ1-5|.|once|TRBV29-1
TGCAGCGCCCGTAGGGGTAGCAATCAGCCCCAGCATTTT
CSARRGSNQPQHF
>TRBJ1-2|.|once|TRBV28
TGTGCCAGCGGCGCCCTACCGCAGACGTATGGCTACACCTTC
CASGALPQTYGYTF
>TRBJ2-3|.|.|TRBV2
TGTGCCAGCCGAGAGGGCTCTAGCACAGATACGCAGTATTTT
CASREGSSTDTQYF
>TRBJ2-7|.|once|TRBV6-6
TGTGCCAGCAGTTACCAGACCGTTTGGCCCTACGAGCAGTACTTC
CASSYQTVWPYEQYF
>TRBJ2-2|.|.|TRBV7-8
TGTGCCAGCAGCTTATGGGCCCAGGGCTTCACCGGGGAGCTGTTTTTT
CASSLWAQGFTGELFF
>TRBJ2-2|.|.|TRBV7-9
TGTGCCAGCAGCTCCGGACAGTCCGGGGAGCTGTTTTTT
CASSSGQSGELFF
>TRBJ2-7|.|.|TRBV20-1
TGCAGTGCTAGGATGCAGGGCGAGCAGTACTTC
CSARMQGEQYF
>TRBJ2-7|TRBD1|.|TRBV2
TGTGCCAGCCGAATAGCGGGACAGGGGGTGGGATCCTACGAGCAGTACTTC
CASRIAGQGVGSYEQYF